Given below is one T cell receptor beta chain in context. Antigen specificity is unknown. The data are from a study of shared clonotypes between healthy human individuals. Terminally differentiated effector memory CD45RA+ cells were excluded by CCR7 positive selection of CD45RO-negative cells. Some clones are missing from TCRdb's copy, which holds only in-frame ones; the method was immunoSEQ multiplex PCR. The top ten hold under 0.25% of the sample, which has 800,000 or so clones, approximately 97% seen once. Overall study results and limits: Among several donors, approximately 5% of naive CD4 clonotypes were found in common.

This TCR was recovered from a young man in good health. The sample taken for sequencing was naive CD8+ T cells sorted from blood.

CDR3 sequence reads: CASSPGDSGASSYNEQFF. The CDR3 DNA follows: TGTGCCAGCAGCCCAGGGGATAGCGGAGCGAGCTCCTACAATGAGCAGTTCTTC. J is TRBJ2-1 and V is TRBV11-3; D is perhaps TRBD1 or TRBD2 (6 bases each). There are 18 residues in the CDR3. V was shortened by 5 bases and J by 0 bases, with 20 bases between the two germline ends. Germline loops: CDR1 SGHNT, CDR2 YENEEA.